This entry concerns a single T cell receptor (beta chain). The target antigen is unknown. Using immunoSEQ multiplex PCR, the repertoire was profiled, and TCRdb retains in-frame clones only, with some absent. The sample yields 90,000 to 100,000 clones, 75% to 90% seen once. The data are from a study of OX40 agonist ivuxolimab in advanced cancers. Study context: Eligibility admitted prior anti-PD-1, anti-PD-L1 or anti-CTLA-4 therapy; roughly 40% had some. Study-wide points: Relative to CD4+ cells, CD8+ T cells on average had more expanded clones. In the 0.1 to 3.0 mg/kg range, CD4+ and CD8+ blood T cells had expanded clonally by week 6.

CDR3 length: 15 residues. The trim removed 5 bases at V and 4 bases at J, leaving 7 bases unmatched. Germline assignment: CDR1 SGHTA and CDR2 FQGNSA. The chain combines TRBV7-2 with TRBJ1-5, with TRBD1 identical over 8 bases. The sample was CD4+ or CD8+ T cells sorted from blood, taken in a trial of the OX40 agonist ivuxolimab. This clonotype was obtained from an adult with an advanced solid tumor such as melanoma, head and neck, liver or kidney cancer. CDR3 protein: CASSTGQGRNQPQHF. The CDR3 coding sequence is TGTGCCAGCAGCACCGGACAGGGTCGGAATCAGCCCCAGCATTTT.